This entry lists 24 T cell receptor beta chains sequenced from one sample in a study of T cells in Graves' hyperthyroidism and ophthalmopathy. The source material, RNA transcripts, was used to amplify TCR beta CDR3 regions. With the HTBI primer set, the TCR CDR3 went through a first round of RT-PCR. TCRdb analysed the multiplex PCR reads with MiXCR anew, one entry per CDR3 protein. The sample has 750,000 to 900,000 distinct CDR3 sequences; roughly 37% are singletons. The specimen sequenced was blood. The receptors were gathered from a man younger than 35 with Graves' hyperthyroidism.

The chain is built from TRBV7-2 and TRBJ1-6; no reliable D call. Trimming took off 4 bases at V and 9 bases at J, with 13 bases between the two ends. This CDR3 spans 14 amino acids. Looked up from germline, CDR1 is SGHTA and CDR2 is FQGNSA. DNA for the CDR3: TGTGCCAGCAGCTCAGTCGCGGTATCTTCACCCCTCCACTTT. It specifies CASSSVAVSSPLHF.

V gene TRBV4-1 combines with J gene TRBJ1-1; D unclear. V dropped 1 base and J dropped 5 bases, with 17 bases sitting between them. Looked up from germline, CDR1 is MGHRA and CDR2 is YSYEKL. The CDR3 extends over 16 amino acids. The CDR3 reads CASSQGGLRAGTEAFF. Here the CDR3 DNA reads TGCGCCAGCAGCCAAGGAGGTCTACGGGCTGGGACTGAAGCTTTCTTT.

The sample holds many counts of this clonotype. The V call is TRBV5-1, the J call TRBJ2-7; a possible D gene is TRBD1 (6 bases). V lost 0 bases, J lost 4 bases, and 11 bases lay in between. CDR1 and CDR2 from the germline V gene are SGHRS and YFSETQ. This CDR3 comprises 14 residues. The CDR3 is CASSLEGRGYEQYF. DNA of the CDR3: TGCGCCAGCAGCTTGGAGGGCAGGGGTTACGAGCAGTACTTC.

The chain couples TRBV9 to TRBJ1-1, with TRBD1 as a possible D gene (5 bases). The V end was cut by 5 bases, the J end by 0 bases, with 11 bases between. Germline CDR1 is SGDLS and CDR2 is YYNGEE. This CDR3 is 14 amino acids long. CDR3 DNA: TGTGCCAGCAGGCTGACAGCGTTGAACACTGAAGCTTTCTTT. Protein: CASRLTALNTEAFF.

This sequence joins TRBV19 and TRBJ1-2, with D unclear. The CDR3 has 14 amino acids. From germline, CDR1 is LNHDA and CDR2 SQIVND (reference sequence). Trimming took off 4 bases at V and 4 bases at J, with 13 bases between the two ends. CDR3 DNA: TGTGCCAGTAGTAAGGACCCGCAGGTCTATGGCTACACCTTC. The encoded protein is CASSKDPQVYGYTF.

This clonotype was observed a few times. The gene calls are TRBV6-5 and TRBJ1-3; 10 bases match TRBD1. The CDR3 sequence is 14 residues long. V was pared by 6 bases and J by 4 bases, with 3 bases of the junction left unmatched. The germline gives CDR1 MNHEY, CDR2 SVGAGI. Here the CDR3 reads CASRGQGRGNTIYF. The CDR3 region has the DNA TGTGCCAGCAGGGGACAGGGGCGAGGAAACACCATATATTTT.

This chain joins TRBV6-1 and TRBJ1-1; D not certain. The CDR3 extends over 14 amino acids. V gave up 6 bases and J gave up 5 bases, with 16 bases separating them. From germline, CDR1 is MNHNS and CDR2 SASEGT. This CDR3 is CASSPLQTRTEAFF. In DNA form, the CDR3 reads TGTGCCAGCAGCCCCCTTCAGACGAGAACTGAAGCTTTCTTT.

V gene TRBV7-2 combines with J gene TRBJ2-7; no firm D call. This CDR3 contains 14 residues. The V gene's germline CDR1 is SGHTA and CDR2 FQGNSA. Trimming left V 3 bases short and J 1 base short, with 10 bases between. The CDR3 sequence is CASSLSALSYEQYF. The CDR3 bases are TGTGCCAGCAGCTTGTCGGCCCTTTCCTACGAGCAGTACTTC.

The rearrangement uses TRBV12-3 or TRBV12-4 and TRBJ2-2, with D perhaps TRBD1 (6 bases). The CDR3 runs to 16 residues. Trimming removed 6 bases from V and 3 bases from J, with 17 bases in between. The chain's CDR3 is CASSPRGSEYTGELFF. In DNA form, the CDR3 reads TGTGCCAGCAGCCCCAGGGGTAGCGAATACACCGGGGAGCTGTTTTTT.

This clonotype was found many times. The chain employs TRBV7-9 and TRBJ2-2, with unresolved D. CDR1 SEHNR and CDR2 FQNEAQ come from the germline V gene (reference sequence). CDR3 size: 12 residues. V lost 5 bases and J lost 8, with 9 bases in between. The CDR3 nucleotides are TGTGCCAGCAGCCCTTCGCAAGGGGAGCTGTTTTTT. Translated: CASSPSQGELFF.

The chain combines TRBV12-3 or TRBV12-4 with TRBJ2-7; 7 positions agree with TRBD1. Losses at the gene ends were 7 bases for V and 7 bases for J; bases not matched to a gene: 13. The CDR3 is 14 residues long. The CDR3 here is CASTPGQLSGEQYF. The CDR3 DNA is TGTGCCAGCACCCCGGGACAGCTTTCCGGGGAGCAGTACTTC.

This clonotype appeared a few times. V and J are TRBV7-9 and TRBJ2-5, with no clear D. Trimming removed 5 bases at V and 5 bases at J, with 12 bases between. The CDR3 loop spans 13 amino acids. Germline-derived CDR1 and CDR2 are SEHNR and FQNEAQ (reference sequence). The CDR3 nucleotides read TGTGCCAGCAGCCCCACCCTTGAGGAGACCCAGTACTTC. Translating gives CASSPTLEETQYF.

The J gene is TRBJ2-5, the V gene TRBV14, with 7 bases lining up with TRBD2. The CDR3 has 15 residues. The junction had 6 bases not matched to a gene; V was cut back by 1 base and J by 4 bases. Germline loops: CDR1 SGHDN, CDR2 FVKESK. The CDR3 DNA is TGTGCCAGCAGCCAAGTGCCGGGGAGGGGAGAGACCCAGTACTTC. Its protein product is CASSQVPGRGETQYF.

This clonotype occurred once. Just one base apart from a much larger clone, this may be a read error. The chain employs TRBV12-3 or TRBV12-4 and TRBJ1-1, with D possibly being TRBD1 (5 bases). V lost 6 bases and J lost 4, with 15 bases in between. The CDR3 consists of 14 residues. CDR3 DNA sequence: TGTGCCAGCAGCTGGAACAGCGGGGCCACTGAAGCTTTCTTT. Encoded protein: CASSWNSGATEAFF.

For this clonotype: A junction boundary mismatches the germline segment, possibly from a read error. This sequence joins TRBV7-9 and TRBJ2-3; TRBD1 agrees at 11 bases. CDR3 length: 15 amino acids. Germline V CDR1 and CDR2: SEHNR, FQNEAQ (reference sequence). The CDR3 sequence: CASSTGQGATDTQYF. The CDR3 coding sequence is TGCGCCAGCAGTACCGGACAGGGGGCAACAGATACGCAGTATTTT.

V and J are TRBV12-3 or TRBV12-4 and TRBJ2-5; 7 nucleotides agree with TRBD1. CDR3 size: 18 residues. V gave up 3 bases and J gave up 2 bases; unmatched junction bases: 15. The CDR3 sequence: CASSFDRAGVRRQETQYF. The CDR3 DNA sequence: TGTGCCAGCAGTTTTGACAGGGCAGGGGTTCGGCGGCAAGAGACCCAGTACTTC.

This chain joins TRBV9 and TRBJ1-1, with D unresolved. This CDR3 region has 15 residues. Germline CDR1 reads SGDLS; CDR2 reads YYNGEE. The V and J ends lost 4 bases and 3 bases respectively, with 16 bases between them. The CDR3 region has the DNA TGTGCCAGCAGCCAACCCTATTTTGGGGACACTGAAGCTTTCTTT. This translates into CASSQPYFGDTEAFF.

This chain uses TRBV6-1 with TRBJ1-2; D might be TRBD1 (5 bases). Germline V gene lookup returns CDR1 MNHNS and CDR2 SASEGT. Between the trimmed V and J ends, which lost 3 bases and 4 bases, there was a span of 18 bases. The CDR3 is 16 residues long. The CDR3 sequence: CASSDQGSRLVYGYTF. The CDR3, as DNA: TGTGCCAGCAGTGACCAGGGTAGTCGTTTAGTCTATGGCTACACCTTC.

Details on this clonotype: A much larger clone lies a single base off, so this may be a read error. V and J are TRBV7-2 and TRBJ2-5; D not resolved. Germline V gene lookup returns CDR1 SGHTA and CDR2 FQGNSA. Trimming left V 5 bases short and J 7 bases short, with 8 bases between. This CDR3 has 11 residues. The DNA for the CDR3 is TGTGCCAGCAGCGTAATGGGGACCCAGTACTTC. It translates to CASSVMGTQYF.

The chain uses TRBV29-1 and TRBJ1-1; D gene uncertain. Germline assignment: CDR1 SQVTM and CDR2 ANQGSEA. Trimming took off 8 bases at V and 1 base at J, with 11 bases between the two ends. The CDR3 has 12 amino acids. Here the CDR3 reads CSLAAGNTEAFF. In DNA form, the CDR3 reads TGCAGCTTGGCTGCCGGGAACACTGAAGCTTTCTTT.

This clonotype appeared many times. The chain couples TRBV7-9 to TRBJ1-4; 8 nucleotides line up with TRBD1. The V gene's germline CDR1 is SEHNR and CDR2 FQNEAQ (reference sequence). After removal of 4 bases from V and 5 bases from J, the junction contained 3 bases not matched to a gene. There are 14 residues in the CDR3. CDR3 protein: CASSSGQENEKLFF. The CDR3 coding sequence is TGTGCCAGCAGCTCGGGACAGGAGAATGAAAAACTGTTTTTT.

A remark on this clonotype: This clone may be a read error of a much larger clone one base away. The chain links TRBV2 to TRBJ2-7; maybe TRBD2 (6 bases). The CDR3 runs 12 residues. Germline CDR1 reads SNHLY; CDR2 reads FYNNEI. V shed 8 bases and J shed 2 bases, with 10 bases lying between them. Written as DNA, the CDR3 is TGTGCCAGCGGCGGGGTACCCTACGAGCAGTACTTC. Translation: CASGGVPYEQYF.

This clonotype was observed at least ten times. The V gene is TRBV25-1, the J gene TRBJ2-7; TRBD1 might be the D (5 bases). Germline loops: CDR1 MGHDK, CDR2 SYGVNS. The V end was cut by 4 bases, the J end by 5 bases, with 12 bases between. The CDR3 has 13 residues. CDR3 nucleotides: TGTGCCAGCAGTGCCAGGGTAAACCACGAGCAGTACTTC. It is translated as CASSARVNHEQYF.

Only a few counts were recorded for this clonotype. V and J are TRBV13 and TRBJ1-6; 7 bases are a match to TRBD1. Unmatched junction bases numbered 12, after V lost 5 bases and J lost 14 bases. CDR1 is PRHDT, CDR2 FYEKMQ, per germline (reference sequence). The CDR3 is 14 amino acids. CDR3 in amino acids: CASSARQGLRTLHF. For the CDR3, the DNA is TGTGCCAGCAGCGCGCGACAGGGTTTGAGGACCCTCCACTTT.